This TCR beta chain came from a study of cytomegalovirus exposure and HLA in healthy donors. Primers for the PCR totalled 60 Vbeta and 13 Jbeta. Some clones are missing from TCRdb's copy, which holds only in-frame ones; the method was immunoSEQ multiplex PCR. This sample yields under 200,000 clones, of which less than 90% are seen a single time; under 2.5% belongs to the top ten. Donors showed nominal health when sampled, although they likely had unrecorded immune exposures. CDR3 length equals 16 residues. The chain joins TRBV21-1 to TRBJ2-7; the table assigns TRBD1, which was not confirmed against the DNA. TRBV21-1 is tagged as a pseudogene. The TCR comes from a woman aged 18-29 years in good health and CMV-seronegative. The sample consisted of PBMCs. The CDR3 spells CASSKVSGTGIYEQYF. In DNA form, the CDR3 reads TGTGCCAGCAGCAAAGTCTCTGGGACAGGGATCTACGAGCAGTACTTC.